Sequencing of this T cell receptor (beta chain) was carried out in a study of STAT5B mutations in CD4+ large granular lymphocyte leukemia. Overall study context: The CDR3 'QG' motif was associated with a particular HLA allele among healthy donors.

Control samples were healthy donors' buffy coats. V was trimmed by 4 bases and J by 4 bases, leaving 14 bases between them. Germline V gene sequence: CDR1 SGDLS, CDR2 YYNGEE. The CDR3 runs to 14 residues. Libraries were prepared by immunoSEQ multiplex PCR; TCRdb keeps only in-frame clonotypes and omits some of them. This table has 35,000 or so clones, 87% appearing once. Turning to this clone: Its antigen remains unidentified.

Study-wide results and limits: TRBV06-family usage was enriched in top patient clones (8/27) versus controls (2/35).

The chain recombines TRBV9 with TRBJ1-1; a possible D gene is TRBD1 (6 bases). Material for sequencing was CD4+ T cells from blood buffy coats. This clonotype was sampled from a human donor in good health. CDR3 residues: CASSPQTGVTEAFF. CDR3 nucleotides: TGTGCCAGCAGCCCGCAGACAGGCGTCACTGAAGCTTTCTTT.